A selection of T cell receptor beta chains follows, all from one sample in a study of persistence of HIV-infected CD4 T cells. Using immunoSEQ multiplex PCR, the repertoire was profiled, and TCRdb retains in-frame clones only, with some absent. Here the sample spans about 25,000 clones, about 74% being singletons. The antigens for these receptors are not known. This material consisted of CD4+ T cells sorted from PBMCs after roughly 18-hour stimulation, taken from a patient who received antiretroviral therapy. All receptors come from an adult man with HIV who was CMV-seropositive. CDR3s include the opening cysteine and the closing phenylalanine or tryptophan. D genes are given only for firm matches. The size entry is marked missing in some rows and otherwise reads once, few, many or a size class.

TRBJ2-7	.	TRBV29-1	once	12	TGCAGCGTCCGGACCGTCTCCTACGAGCAGTACTTC	CSVRTVSYEQYF
TRBJ2-1	TRBD2	TRBV7-8	.	12	TGTGCCAGCAGCCTACTCGGGGGGGCCCAGTTCTTC	CASSLLGGAQFF
TRBJ2-1	.	TRBV10-2	.	16	TGCGCCAGCAGTGAAAGGTTCCAGCGGTCCTACAATGAGCAGTTCTTC	CASSERFQRSYNEQFF
TRBJ2-1	.	TRBV5-1	once	15	TGCGCCAGCAGCTTAATTACGAGCTCCTACAATGAGCAGTTCTTC	CASSLITSSYNEQFF
TRBJ2-3	TRBD2	TRBV27	.	15	TGTGCCAGCAGCCTACTAGCGGGGGCGACAGATACGCAGTATTTT	CASSLLAGATDTQYF
TRBJ1-1	.	TRBV19	.	14	TGTGCCAGCGGGAAACGGGGAGTGAACACTGAAGCTTTCTTT	CASGKRGVNTEAFF
TRBJ1-4	TRBD1	TRBV18	.	17	TGTGCCAGCTCAGAGACAGGGGAGCCCGCAACTAATGAAAAACTGTTTTTT	CASSETGEPATNEKLFF
TRBJ1-1	.	TRBV5-5	few	12	TGTGCCAGCAGCCTCCGAACCACTGAAGCTTTCTTT	CASSLRTTEAFF
TRBJ2-5	.	TRBV6-1	.	15	TGTGCCAGCAGTGAAGCTCCCAGTACCCAAGAGACCCAGTACTTC	CASSEAPSTQETQYF
TRBJ2-1	.	TRBV2	.	14	TGTGCCACCTTGACAGACCTCCTATCCAATGAGCAGTTCTTC	CATLTDLLSNEQFF
TRBJ2-7	TRBD1	TRBV6-6	.	16	TGTGCCAGCACCCGGCAACCGGGACAGGGCATCTACGAGCAGTACTTC	CASTRQPGQGIYEQYF
TRBJ2-2	.	TRBV6-6	.	13	TGTGCCACCCGGACACCCTCCGGCGGGGAGCTGTTTTTT	CATRTPSGGELFF
TRBJ1-2	.	TRBV13	.	14	TGTGCCAGCAGCTTAGGCCGAGGGTCCTATGGCTACACCTTC	CASSLGRGSYGYTF
TRBJ2-7	TRBD1	TRBV28	few	12	TGTGCCAGCAGTTTAGGACAGGGCGATCTGGGCTTC	CASSLGQGDLGF
TRBJ2-7	.	TRBV11-1	.	12	TGTGCCAGCAGGCCTGAAGGGAATGAGCAGTACTTC	CASRPEGNEQYF
TRBJ2-3	.	TRBV11-2	.	14	TGTGCCAGCAGCTTAGATCTCCCGTCAGATACGCAGTATTTT	CASSLDLPSDTQYF
TRBJ1-4	.	TRBV5-1	medium-sized	14	TGCGCCAGCAGCTTGGGGGGCGCAGGCGAAAAACTGTTTTTT	CASSLGGAGEKLFF
TRBJ2-2	.	TRBV5-1	.	14	TGCGCCAGCAGCCTGTCCCGGAACACCGGGGAGCTGTTTTTT	CASSLSRNTGELFF
TRBJ2-1	TRBD1	TRBV5-4	.	15	TGTGCCAGCAGCCTTACCGGACAGGATCGCGATGAGCAGTTCTTC	CASSLTGQDRDEQFF
TRBJ2-5	.	TRBV3-1/TRBV3-2	.	14	TGTGCCAGCAGCCCTCGGACTATCCAAGAGACCCAGTACTTC	CASSPRTIQETQYF
TRBJ1-2	TRBD1	TRBV28	.	16	TGTGCCAGCAGTTTGTGGGGACAGGGGTCTAACTATGGCTACACCTTC	CASSLWGQGSNYGYTF
TRBJ2-1	TRBD2	TRBV7-8	few	16	TGTGCCAGCAGCTCACTAGCGGGGGGTGGGGTCACTGAGCAGTTCTTC	CASSSLAGGGVTEQFF
TRBJ1-5	.	TRBV19	.	14	TGTGCCAGTAGTGTCCCTGGTCGGGAACAGCCCCAGCATTTT	CASSVPGREQPQHF
TRBJ2-2	.	TRBV5-5	few	17	TGTGCCAGCAGTGGGGCAGGGCCTCTTTGGGACACCGGGGAGCTGTTTTTT	CASSGAGPLWDTGELFF
TRBJ1-5	.	TRBV4-1	few	17	TGCGCCAGCAGCCAAGAAGGTCGACCTCGGGGTAATCAGCCCCAGCATTTT	CASSQEGRPRGNQPQHF
TRBJ2-7	.	TRBV28	.	12	TGTGCCGCCCGACAGGGGAGGGACGAGCAGTACTTC	CAARQGRDEQYF
TRBJ2-3	TRBD1	TRBV6-1	.	15	TGTGCCAGCAGTTCCCGGGGACAGCCCACGGATACGCAGTATTTT	CASSSRGQPTDTQYF
TRBJ1-2	.	TRBV10-3	.	14	TGTGCCATCAGTGAGACAGGGAGCGTCTATGGCTACACCTTC	CAISETGSVYGYTF
TRBJ2-3	.	TRBV7-3	.	15	TGTGCCAGCAGCTTATCTGGGGCCTTCTCAGATACGCAGTATTTT	CASSLSGAFSDTQYF
TRBJ2-2	TRBD1	TRBV5-5	.	17	TGTGCCAGCAGCCTTACCGGGACAGGGGGTGGCACCGGGGAGCTGTTTTTT	CASSLTGTGGGTGELFF
TRBJ1-1	.	TRBV29-1	.	13	TGCAGCGTTGACGGTTCGGGGGAAACTGAAGCTTTCTTT	CSVDGSGETEAFF
TRBJ2-3	.	TRBV7-3	.	14	TGTGCCAGCAGCCCGGGGATAAGCACAGATACGCAGTATTTT	CASSPGISTDTQYF
TRBJ2-2	.	TRBV3-1/TRBV3-2	.	15	TGTGCCAGCACCAAAAAGAAGGGGGTCGCCGGGGAGCTGTTTTTT	CASTKKKGVAGELFF
TRBJ1-4	.	TRBV5-1	.	15	TGCGCCAGCAGCACCGGGACTGCCGACAATGAAAAACTGTTTTTT	CASSTGTADNEKLFF
TRBJ2-7	.	TRBV5-1	.	15	TGCGCCAGCAGCTTGGTAGAAGGCCTAGCCCACGAGCAGTACTTC	CASSLVEGLAHEQYF
TRBJ2-3	.	TRBV10-3	.	14	TGTGCCATCAGTGATTTGGGTCTTCAAGATACGCAGTATTTT	CAISDLGLQDTQYF
TRBJ1-2	.	TRBV5-4	medium-sized	13	TGTGCCAGCAACCGAGGGGGTTCCTATGGCTACACCTTC	CASNRGGSYGYTF
TRBJ2-7	TRBD2	TRBV5-8	.	14	TGTGCCAGCACCACCTGGTCTAGCGGATACGAGCAGTACTTC	CASTTWSSGYEQYF
TRBJ2-3	.	TRBV18	.	13	TGTGCCAGCTCACCCCAGGGGAGAACGACGCAGTATTTT	CASSPQGRTTQYF
TRBJ1-6	.	TRBV20-1	.	11	TGCAGTGCCCAACAGACATCTCCCCCCCACTTT	CSAQQTSPPHF
TRBJ2-1	TRBD1	TRBV5-1	.	15	TGCGCCAGCAGCTTGGGACAGGGGACGGTGAATGAGCAGTTCTTC	CASSLGQGTVNEQFF
TRBJ2-3	TRBD2	TRBV28	.	15	TGTGCCAGCGGGGGGACTAGCGGGGGAACAGATACGCAGTATTTT	CASGGTSGGTDTQYF
TRBJ2-3	.	TRBV14	.	14	TGTGCCAGCAGGGGAACCGCTAGCACAGATACGCAGTATTTT	CASRGTASTDTQYF
TRBJ1-3	.	TRBV9	.	16	TGTGCCAGCAGCGCGCGACAGATAACCTCTGGAAACACCATATATTTT	CASSARQITSGNTIYF
TRBJ1-2	TRBD1	TRBV30	.	13	TGTGCCTGGGCCACCGGACAGGGGGCGGGCTACACCTTC	CAWATGQGAGYTF
TRBJ1-1	TRBD1	TRBV2	.	17	TGTGCCAGCAGTATAGTAGGGGGCGGAGGGTTGACCACTGAAGCTTTCTTT	CASSIVGGGGLTTEAFF
TRBJ1-5	.	TRBV19	.	14	TGTGCCAGTAGTATAGTTCGAGGGAATCAGCCCCAGCATTTT	CASSIVRGNQPQHF
TRBJ1-4	.	TRBV5-1	medium-sized	16	TGCGCCAGCAGCTTGGGTCAGGGGAGTGCTAATGAAAAACTGTTTTTT	CASSLGQGSANEKLFF
TRBJ1-2	.	TRBV10-3	.	12	TGTGCCATCAGTGTTAGGGAGGATGGCTACACCTTC	CAISVREDGYTF
TRBJ2-1	TRBD2	TRBV3-1/TRBV3-2	.	15	TGTGCCAGCAGCCGGACTAGCGGGGTCTACAATGAGCAGTTCTTC	CASSRTSGVYNEQFF
TRBJ2-1	TRBD2	TRBV5-1	.	15	TGCGCCAGCAGCATTACTAGCGGGGGTTACAATGAGCAGTTCTTC	CASSITSGGYNEQFF
TRBJ1-5	.	TRBV3-1/TRBV3-2	.	14	TGTGCCAGCAGTATAACAGGTAGCGATCAGCCCCAGCATTTT	CASSITGSDQPQHF